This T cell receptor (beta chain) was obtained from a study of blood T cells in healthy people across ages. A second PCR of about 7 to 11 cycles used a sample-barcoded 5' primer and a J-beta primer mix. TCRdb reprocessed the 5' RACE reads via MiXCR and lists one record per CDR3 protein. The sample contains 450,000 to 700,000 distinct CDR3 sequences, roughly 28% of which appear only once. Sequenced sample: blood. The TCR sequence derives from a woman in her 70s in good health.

CDR3 in DNA: TGTGCCAGCAGTAATGACAGGGGCACTTTACAGTTCTTC. This translates into CASSNDRGTLQFF. The rearrangement uses TRBV6-1 and TRBJ2-1, with 8 bases matching TRBD1. The CDR3 is 13 amino acids. Germline V gene sequence: CDR1 MNHNS, CDR2 SASEGT. V dropped 5 bases and J dropped 13; count of bases not matched to a gene: 10.